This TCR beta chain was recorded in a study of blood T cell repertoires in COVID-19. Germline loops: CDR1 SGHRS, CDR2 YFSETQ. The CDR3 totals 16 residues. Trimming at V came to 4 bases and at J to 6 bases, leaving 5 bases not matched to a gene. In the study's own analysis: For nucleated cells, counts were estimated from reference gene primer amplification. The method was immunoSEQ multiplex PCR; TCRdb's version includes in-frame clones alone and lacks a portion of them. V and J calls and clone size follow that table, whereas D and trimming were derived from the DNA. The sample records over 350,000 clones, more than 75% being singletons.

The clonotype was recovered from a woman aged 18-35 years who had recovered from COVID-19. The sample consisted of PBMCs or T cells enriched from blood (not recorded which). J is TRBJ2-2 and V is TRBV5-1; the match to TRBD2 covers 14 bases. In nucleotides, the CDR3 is TGCGCCAGCAGCAACCGGACTAGCGGGGGGTCCGGGGAGCTGTTTTTT. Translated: CASSNRTSGGSGELFF.